One sample yielded the 18 T cell receptor beta chains listed below, sequenced in a study of T cells in Graves' hyperthyroidism and ophthalmopathy. Amplification of TCR beta CDR3 regions used RNA as the template. With the HTBI primer set, the TCR CDR3 went through a first round of RT-PCR. Each CDR3 protein gets one entry after TCRdb re-called the multiplex PCR reads with MiXCR. Among fewer than 650,000 distinct CDR3 sequences listed, roughly 13% were seen once. The sample comprised blood. These receptor sequences come from a young woman with Graves' hyperthyroidism that later progressed to Graves' ophthalmopathy.

This clonotype was detected ten times or more. The V call is TRBV29-1, the J call TRBJ2-5; tentatively, D is TRBD2 (5 bases). V was trimmed by 1 base and J by 7 bases, leaving 10 bases between them. Germline CDR1 and CDR2: SQVTM and ANQGSEA. CDR3 length: 12 residues. CDR3 nucleotide sequence: TGCAGCGTTGAAGGGAGGAGCCGGACCCAGTACTTC. Protein sequence: CSVEGRSRTQYF.

The chain combines TRBV29-1 with TRBJ2-5, with 7 bases matching TRBD2. The CDR3 has 11 amino acids. V shed 8 bases and J 4 bases; nucleotides not matched to a gene: 4. CDR1 and CDR2 from the germline V gene are SQVTM and ANQGSEA. For the CDR3, the DNA is TGCAGCATCATAGCGGGAGAGACCCAGTACTTC. Translation gives CSIIAGETQYF.

This clonotype has at least ten counts. The V gene is TRBV19, the J gene TRBJ1-3, with D perhaps matching TRBD1 (6 bases). Trimming stripped 2 bases from V and 0 bases from J, with 14 bases between. The CDR3 extends over 17 amino acids. Per germline, CDR1 LNHDA and CDR2 SQIVND (reference sequence). This CDR3 is CASSITGTFLSGNTIYF. CDR3 DNA: TGTGCCAGTAGTATAACCGGGACATTTCTCTCTGGAAACACCATATATTTT.

Ten or more counts support this clonotype. The genes are TRBV6-5 and TRBJ2-1; maybe TRBD1 (6 bases). The CDR3 spans 17 residues. Between the trimmed V and J ends, which lost 0 bases and 7 bases, there was a span of 19 bases. Germline values: CDR1 MNHEY, CDR2 SVGAGI. The CDR3 bases are TGTGCCAGCAGTTACTCGAACATTGAGGGGGTGAGGAATGAGCAGTTCTTC. This codes for CASSYSNIEGVRNEQFF.

This clonotype was seen repeatedly, ten times or more. This chain joins TRBV11-1 and TRBJ2-3; D might be TRBD1 (5 bases). V lost 3 bases, J lost 2 bases, and 15 bases lay in between. This CDR3 contains 16 residues. Germline lookup yields CDR1 SGHAT and CDR2 FQDESV (reference sequence). CDR3 sequence: CASSFSGLHFTDTQYF. In DNA, the CDR3 is TGTGCCAGCAGCTTTTCAGGGCTCCACTTCACAGATACGCAGTATTTT. Supplemented by reference TRBV11-1 and TRBJ2-3, the full variable domain reads EAEVAQSPRYKITEKSQAVAFWCDPISGHATLYWYRQILGQGPELLVQFQDESVVDDSQLPKDRFSAERLKGVDSTLKIQPAELGDSAMYLCASSFSGLHFTDTQYFGPGTRLTVL.

This clonotype was seen at least ten times. This chain joins TRBV28 and TRBJ2-3, with a possible D match to TRBD1 (6 bases). This CDR3 region has 14 residues. CDR1 and CDR2 (germline): MDHEN, SYDVKM. Trimming left V 5 bases short and J 2 bases short, with 11 bases between. The CDR3, as DNA: TGTGCCAGCAGTGTAGGGGGTAACACAGATACGCAGTATTTT. Amino acids: CASSVGGNTDTQYF.

This clonotype has at least ten counts. V is TRBV20-1 and J is TRBJ2-1; the D gene is possibly TRBD1 (6 bases). Trimming cost V 1 base and J 10 bases, with 11 bases left between them. CDR3 size: 12 residues. Per the germline V gene, CDR1 is DFQATT and CDR2 is SNEGSKA (reference sequence). This chain's CDR3 is CSARAGVKEQFF. CDR3 in DNA: TGCAGTGCTAGAGCAGGGGTTAAGGAGCAGTTCTTC.

This clonotype was counted at least ten times. V and J are TRBV6-1 and TRBJ2-7; D call uncertain. Germline assignment: CDR1 MNHNS and CDR2 SASEGT. The CDR3 consists of 13 residues. V was clipped by 4 bases and J by 5 bases, with 12 bases between them. CDR3 sequence: CASSGQGQHEQYF. Here the CDR3 DNA reads TGTGCCAGCAGTGGCCAAGGGCAACACGAGCAGTACTTC.

The chain has TRBV7-2 and TRBJ2-3, with TRBD2 identical over 15 bases. The germline gives CDR1 SGHTA, CDR2 FQGNSA. This CDR3 is 19 amino acids long. The junction had 11 bases not matched to a gene; V was cut back by 2 bases and J by 5 bases. This CDR3 is CASSLSPGTSGRSQDTQYF. The CDR3 nucleotides are TGTGCCAGCAGCTTAAGTCCCGGGACTAGCGGGAGGAGCCAAGATACGCAGTATTTT. Combining the CDR3 with reference TRBV7-2 and TRBJ2-3 gives the whole variable domain GAGVSQSPSNKVTEKGKDVELRCDPISGHTALYWYRQSLGQGLEFLIYFQGNSAPDKSGLPSDRFSAERTGGSVSTLTIQRTQQEDSAVYLCASSLSPGTSGRSQDTQYFGPGTRLTVL.

In its sample, this clonotype was seen many times. V and J are TRBV7-2 and TRBJ2-1; weak D call: TRBD2 (6 bases). Germline CDR1 is SGHTA and CDR2 is FQGNSA. Trimming took off 5 bases at V and 9 bases at J, with 14 bases between the two ends. CDR3 size: 13 residues. Here the CDR3 reads CASSGVTGGEQFF. The CDR3 DNA reads as TGTGCCAGCAGCGGGGTCACCGGGGGTGAGCAGTTCTTC. The complete variable domain, with remaining parts taken from reference TRBV7-2 and TRBJ2-1, reads GAGVSQSPSNKVTEKGKDVELRCDPISGHTALYWYRQSLGQGLEFLIYFQGNSAPDKSGLPSDRFSAERTGGSVSTLTIQRTQQEDSAVYLCASSGVTGGEQFFGPGTRLTVL.

The sample holds many counts of this clonotype. Its ends do not fully match the called genes, so a read error is possible. The chain joins TRBV3-1 to TRBJ1-1; D is undetermined. The CDR3 contains 13 residues. Per germline, CDR1 LGHDT and CDR2 YNNKEL (reference sequence). The CDR3 coding sequence is TGTGCCAGCAGCCAGGGTCTGAACACTGAAACTTTCTTT. This sequence encodes CASSQGLNTETFF.

J is TRBJ2-7 and V is TRBV20-1; 8 bases are shared with TRBD1. The CDR3 totals 14 residues. V dropped 4 bases and J dropped 4; count of bases not matched to a gene: 9. Germline V lookup: CDR1 DFQATT, CDR2 SNEGSKA (reference sequence). Written as DNA, the CDR3 is TGCAGTGCTATTCCGGGACAGGTTCCTTACGAGCAGTACTTC. This encodes CSAIPGQVPYEQYF.

This clonotype was detected many times. V gene TRBV29-1 combines with J gene TRBJ1-1; TRBD1 agrees at 8 bases. Germline CDR1 and CDR2: SQVTM and ANQGSEA. V dropped 5 bases and J dropped 1; count of bases not matched to a gene: 6. The CDR3 totals 14 residues. CDR3: CSVRRGTGNTEAFF. As DNA, the CDR3 is TGCAGCGTTAGGAGAGGGACAGGGAACACTGAAGCTTTCTTT. Combining the CDR3 with reference TRBV29-1 and TRBJ1-1 gives the whole variable domain SAVISQKPSRDICQRGTSLTIQCQVDSQVTMMFWYRQQPGQSLTLIATANQGSEATYESGFVIDKFPISRPNLTFSTLTVSNMSPEDSSIYLCSVRRGTGNTEAFFGQGTRLTVV.

The table lists this clonotype with a few counts. Since a much larger clone is just one base distant, this may be a read error. The chain couples TRBV6-2 or TRBV6-3 to TRBJ1-4; 8 bases agree with TRBD1. Germline-derived CDR1 and CDR2 are MNHEY and SVGEGT. The length of the CDR3 is 16 residues. The CDR3 loop reads CASSAQGARANGKLFF. The DNA of the CDR3 is TGTGCCAGCAGTGCCCAGGGGGCGCGGGCTAATGGAAAACTGTTTTTT.

This clonotype came up a few times. The chain has TRBV6-5 and TRBJ2-2; D gene uncertain. The CDR3 has 13 amino acids. Trimming left V 4 bases short and J 7 bases short, with 10 bases between. Looked up from germline, CDR1 is MNHEY and CDR2 is SVGAGI. The CDR3 here is CASSSGPLGELFF. In DNA, the CDR3 is TGTGCCAGCAGTTCTGGACCGCTCGGGGAGCTGTTTTTT.

This clonotype was counted many times. CDR3 sequence reads: CATSDSGVTEAFF. As DNA, the CDR3 is TGTGCCACCAGTGATTCAGGGGTGACTGAAGCTTTCTTT. The rearrangement uses TRBV24-1 and TRBJ1-1, with a weak D call TRBD1 (6 bases). There are 13 residues in the CDR3. Trimming removed 2 bases from V and 5 bases from J, with 8 bases in between. Germline values: CDR1 KGHDR, CDR2 SFDVKD.

Ten or more counts support this clonotype. V usage is TRBV20-1 and J usage is TRBJ1-6; D might be TRBD1 (5 bases). Germline values: CDR1 DFQATT, CDR2 SNEGSKA (reference sequence). The ends were cut back, 0 bases at V and 9 bases at J, with 15 bases in the middle. CDR3 length: 15 residues. The CDR3 DNA reads TGCAGTGCTAGAGATCGGACGGGGACGGGTTCACCCCTCCACTTT. Protein: CSARDRTGTGSPLHF.

This clonotype was seen repeatedly, ten times or more. The chain is built from TRBV29-1 and TRBJ2-7; 10 bases match TRBD1. The V segment lost 4 bases and the J segment 5 bases; nucleotides outside the gene matches: 2. CDR3 length: 12 residues. The germline V gene has CDR1 SQVTM and CDR2 ANQGSEA. The CDR3 nucleotides are TGCAGCGTTGGGACAGGGGGGGACGAGCAGTACTTC. It yields the protein CSVGTGGDEQYF.